This T cell receptor (beta chain) was documented in a study of cytomegalovirus exposure and HLA in healthy donors. Study-wide points: The sole available immune exposure information was CMV serostatus.

Note on this clone: The target antigen is unknown.

The primer mix had 60 Vbeta and 13 Jbeta primers. Clones were read by immunoSEQ multiplex PCR, and TCRdb kept only the in-frame ones, dropping some. The repertoire has 95,000 to 150,000 clones, about 78% of them found once; the top ten carry roughly 8.2%. The CDR3 contains 16 residues. In germline, CDR1 is SQVTM, CDR2 ANQGSEA. Sample: PBMCs. The gene calls are TRBV29-1 and TRBJ2-7; D is unclear. This receptor was taken from a middle-aged woman in good health and CMV-seropositive. The CDR3 protein is CRLAVTTHSPFYEQYF. DNA of the CDR3: TGCAGACTCGCGGTTACCACGCATTCGCCCTTCTACGAGCAGTACTTC.